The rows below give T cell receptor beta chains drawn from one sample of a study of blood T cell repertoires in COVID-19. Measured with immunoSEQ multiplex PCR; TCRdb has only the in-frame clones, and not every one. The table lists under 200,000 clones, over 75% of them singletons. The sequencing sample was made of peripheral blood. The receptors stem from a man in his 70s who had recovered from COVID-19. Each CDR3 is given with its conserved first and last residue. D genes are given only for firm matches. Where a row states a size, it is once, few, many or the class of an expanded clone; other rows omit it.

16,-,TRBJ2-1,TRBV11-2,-,TGTGCCAGCAGCTCCACCCGGCGGGCCTCTCACAATGAGCAGTTCTTC,CASSSTRRASHNEQFF
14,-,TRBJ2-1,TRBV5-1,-,TGCGCCAGCAGCTTCCAGGGTGGTGGCGATGAGCAGTTCTTC,CASSFQGGGDEQFF
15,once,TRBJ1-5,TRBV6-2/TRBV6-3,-,TGTGCCAGCAGTCCCGGACAGACTAGCAATCAGCCCCAGCATTTT,CASSPGQTSNQPQHF
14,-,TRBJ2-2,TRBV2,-,TGTGCCAGCAGTTGGACAGATAACACCGGGGAGCTGTTTTTT,CASSWTDNTGELFF
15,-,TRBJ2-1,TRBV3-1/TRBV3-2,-,TGTGCCAGCAGCCAACCCACGACTAGTTACAATGAGCAGTTCTTC,CASSQPTTSYNEQFF
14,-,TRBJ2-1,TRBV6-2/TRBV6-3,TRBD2,TGTGCCAGCAGTTACTCCCGACTAGCCAATGAGCAGTTCTTC,CASSYSRLANEQFF
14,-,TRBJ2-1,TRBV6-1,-,TGTGCCAGCAGTGAAGCCCTGGCCTTGGGCGAGCAGTTCTTC,CASSEALALGEQFF
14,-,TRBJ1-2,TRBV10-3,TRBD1,TGTGCCATCAGCGGGGACAGGGAGGCGTCGGGCTACACCTTC,CAISGDREASGYTF
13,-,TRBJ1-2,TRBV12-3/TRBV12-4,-,TGTGCCAGCAGCCCCCGGTGGGGGGAAGGCTACACCTTC,CASSPRWGEGYTF
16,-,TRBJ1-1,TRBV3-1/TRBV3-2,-,TGTGCCAGCAGCCAAGATAGCGGTGGCAGCGCAACTGAAGCTTTCTTT,CASSQDSGGSATEAFF
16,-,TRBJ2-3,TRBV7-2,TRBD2,TGTGCCAGCAGCTTAGCGGTAGCGGGAGCGAGAGATACGCAGTATTTT,CASSLAVAGARDTQYF
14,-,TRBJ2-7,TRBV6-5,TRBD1,TGTGCCAGCAGTCGGGACAGGGGGACCTACGAGCAGTACTTC,CASSRDRGTYEQYF
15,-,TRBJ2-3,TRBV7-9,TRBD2,TGTGCCAGCAGCGGTCTAGCGGGAGTTCTCGATACGCAGTATTTT,CASSGLAGVLDTQYF
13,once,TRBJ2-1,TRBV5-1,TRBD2,TGCGCCAGCAGCTTGGACGGGGGGGCTGAGCAGTTCTTC,CASSLDGGAEQFF
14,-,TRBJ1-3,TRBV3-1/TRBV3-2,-,TGTGCCAGCAGCCAAGTTGCAGTAGGAAACACCATATATTTT,CASSQVAVGNTIYF
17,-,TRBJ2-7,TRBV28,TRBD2,TGTGCCAGCAGAACTGGGACTAGCGGGATCACCTCCTACGAGCAGTACTTC,CASRTGTSGITSYEQYF
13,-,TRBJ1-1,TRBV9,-,TGTGCCAGCAGCGTAGTAGGGAGCACTGAAGCTTTCTTT,CASSVVGSTEAFF
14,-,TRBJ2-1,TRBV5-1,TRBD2,TGCGCCAGTTCTACTCGACTAGCGCCCAATGAGCAGTTCTTC,CASSTRLAPNEQFF
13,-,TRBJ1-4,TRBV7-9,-,TGTGCCAGCAGGCTTGGGGGCTTAGAAAAACTGTTTTTT,CASRLGGLEKLFF
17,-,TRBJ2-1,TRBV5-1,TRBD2,TGCGCCAGCAGCTCCGCCGGACTAGCGGGAGGGGTGAATGAGCAGTTCTTC,CASSSAGLAGGVNEQFF
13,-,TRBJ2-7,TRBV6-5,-,TGTGCCAGCAGGGGACAAACTGCCTACGAGCAGTACTTC,CASRGQTAYEQYF
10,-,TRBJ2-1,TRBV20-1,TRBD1,TGCAGTGCTAGAGGGGACAGGGAGTTCTTC,CSARGDREFF